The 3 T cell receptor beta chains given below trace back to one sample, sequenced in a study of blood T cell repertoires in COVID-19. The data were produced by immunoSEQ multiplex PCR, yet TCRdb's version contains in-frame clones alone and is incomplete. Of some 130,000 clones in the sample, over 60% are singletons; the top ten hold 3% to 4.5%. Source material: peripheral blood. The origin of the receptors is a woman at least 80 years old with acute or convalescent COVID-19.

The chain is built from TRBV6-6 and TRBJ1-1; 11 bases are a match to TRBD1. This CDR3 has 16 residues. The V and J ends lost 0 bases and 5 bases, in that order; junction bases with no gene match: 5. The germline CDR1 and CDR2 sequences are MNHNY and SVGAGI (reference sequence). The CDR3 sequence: CASSYSGQGDRTEAFF. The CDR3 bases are TGTGCCAGCAGTTACTCGGGACAGGGGGATAGGACTGAAGCTTTCTTT.

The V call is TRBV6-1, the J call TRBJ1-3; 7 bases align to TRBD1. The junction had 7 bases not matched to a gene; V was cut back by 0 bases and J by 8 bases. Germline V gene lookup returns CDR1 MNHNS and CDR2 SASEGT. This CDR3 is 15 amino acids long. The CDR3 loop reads CASSEAADRKDTIYF. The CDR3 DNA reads TGTGCCAGCAGTGAAGCGGCGGACAGGAAGGACACCATATATTTT.

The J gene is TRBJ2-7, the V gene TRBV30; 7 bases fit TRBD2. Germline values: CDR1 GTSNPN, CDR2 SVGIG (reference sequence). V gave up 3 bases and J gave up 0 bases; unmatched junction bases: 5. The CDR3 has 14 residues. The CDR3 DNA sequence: TGTGCCTGGAGGATCCCGGGGGGCTCCTACGAGCAGTACTTC. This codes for CAWRIPGGSYEQYF.